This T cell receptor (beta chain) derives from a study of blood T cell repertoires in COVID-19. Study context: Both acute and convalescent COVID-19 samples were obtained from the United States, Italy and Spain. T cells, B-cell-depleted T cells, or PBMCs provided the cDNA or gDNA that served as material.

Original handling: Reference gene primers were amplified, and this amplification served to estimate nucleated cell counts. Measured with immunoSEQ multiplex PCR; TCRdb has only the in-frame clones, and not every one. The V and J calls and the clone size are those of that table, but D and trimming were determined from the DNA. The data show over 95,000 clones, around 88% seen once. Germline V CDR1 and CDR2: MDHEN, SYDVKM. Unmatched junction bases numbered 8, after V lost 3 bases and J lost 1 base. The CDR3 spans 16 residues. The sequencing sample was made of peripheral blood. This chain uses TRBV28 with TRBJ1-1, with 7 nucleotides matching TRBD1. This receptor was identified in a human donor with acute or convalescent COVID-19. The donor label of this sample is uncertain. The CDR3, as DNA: TGTGCCAGCAGTTTCTGGTGGGACAGAGAGAACACTGAAGCTTTCTTT. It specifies CASSFWWDRENTEAFF. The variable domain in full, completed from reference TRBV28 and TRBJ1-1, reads DVKVTQSSRYLVKRTGEKVFLECVQDMDHENMFWYRQDPGLGLRLIYFSYDVKMKEKGDIPEGYSVSREKKERFSLILESASTNQTSMYLCASSFWWDRENTEAFFGQGTRLTVV.